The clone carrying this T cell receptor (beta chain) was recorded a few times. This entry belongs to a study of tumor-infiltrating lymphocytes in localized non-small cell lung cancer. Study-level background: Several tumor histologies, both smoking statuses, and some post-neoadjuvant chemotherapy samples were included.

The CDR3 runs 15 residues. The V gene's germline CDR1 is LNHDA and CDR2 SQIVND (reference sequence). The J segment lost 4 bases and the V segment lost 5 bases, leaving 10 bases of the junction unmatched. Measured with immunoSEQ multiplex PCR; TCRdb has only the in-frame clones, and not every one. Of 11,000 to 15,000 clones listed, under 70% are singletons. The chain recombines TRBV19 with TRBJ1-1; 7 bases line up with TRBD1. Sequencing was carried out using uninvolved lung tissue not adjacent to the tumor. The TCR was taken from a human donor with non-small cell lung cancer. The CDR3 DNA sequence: TGTGCCAGTAGTGCCTCAAACAGGGGTGGCACTGAAGCTTTCTTT. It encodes CASSASNRGGTEAFF.